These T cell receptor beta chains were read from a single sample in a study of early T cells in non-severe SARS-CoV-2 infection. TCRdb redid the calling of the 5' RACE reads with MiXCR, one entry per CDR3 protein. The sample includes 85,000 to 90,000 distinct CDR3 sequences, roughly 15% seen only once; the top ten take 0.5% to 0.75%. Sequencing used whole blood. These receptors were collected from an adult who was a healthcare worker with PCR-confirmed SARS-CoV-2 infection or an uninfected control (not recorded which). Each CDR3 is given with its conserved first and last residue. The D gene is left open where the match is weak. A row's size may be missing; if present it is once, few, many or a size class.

cdr3_nt: TGTGCCACCAGGGGACTAGCGGGGTCCTACAATGAGCAGTTCTTC
cdr3_aa: CATRGLAGSYNEQFF
j_call: TRBJ2-1
v_call: TRBV24-1
clone_size: many
d_call: TRBD2

cdr3_nt: TGCAGCGTTGGACCAACTAGCGGGGGGGCCCATACGCAGTATTTT
cdr3_aa: CSVGPTSGGAHTQYF
j_call: TRBJ2-3
v_call: TRBV29-1
clone_size: .
d_call: TRBD2

cdr3_nt: TGTGCGGTAGGGACACCGCTATGGGGGGACCCAGATACGCAGTATTTT
cdr3_aa: CAVGTPLWGDPDTQYF
j_call: TRBJ2-3
v_call: TRBV12-3/TRBV12-4
clone_size: .
d_call: .

cdr3_nt: TGTGCCAGCAGTCGGACAGGGAACACCGGGGAGCTGTTTTTT
cdr3_aa: CASSRTGNTGELFF
j_call: TRBJ2-2
v_call: TRBV6-5
clone_size: many
d_call: TRBD1

cdr3_nt: TGTGCCAGCAGCTTACTGTCCAGCGGGGTCACCGGGGAGCTGTTTTTT
cdr3_aa: CASSLLSSGVTGELFF
j_call: TRBJ2-2
v_call: TRBV11-1
clone_size: few
d_call: TRBD2

cdr3_nt: TGCAGTGCGGCGCAGGGACCCTACTATGGCTACACCTTC
cdr3_aa: CSAAQGPYYGYTF
j_call: TRBJ1-2
v_call: TRBV20-1
clone_size: .
d_call: .

cdr3_nt: TGTGCCAGCGCCCCCCCGGGGGGCTGGGAGACCCAGTACTTC
cdr3_aa: CASAPPGGWETQYF
j_call: TRBJ2-5
v_call: TRBV27
clone_size: few
d_call: .

cdr3_nt: TGTGCCTGGAGCCATCAAGGTGTTCCCCTGGGTTCACCCCTCCACTTT
cdr3_aa: CAWSHQGVPLGSPLHF
j_call: TRBJ1-6
v_call: TRBV30
clone_size: .
d_call: .

cdr3_nt: TGTGCTAGTGGTTTGGGACTTGAAGAGACCCAGTACTTC
cdr3_aa: CASGLGLEETQYF
j_call: TRBJ2-5
v_call: TRBV12-5
clone_size: .
d_call: .

cdr3_nt: TGTGCCAGCTCACCAAGAGGGCAGGGTGCTGATGGCTACACCTTC
cdr3_aa: CASSPRGQGADGYTF
j_call: TRBJ1-2
v_call: TRBV18
clone_size: few
d_call: .

cdr3_nt: TGTGCCAGTAGTATCGGGAGGGGCAGCACAGATACGCAGTATTTT
cdr3_aa: CASSIGRGSTDTQYF
j_call: TRBJ2-3
v_call: TRBV19
clone_size: .
d_call: TRBD2

cdr3_nt: TGTGCCAGCAGCCGTCCTGAGAGAGAGACCCAGTACTTC
cdr3_aa: CASSRPERETQYF
j_call: TRBJ2-5
v_call: TRBV5-5
clone_size: .
d_call: .

cdr3_nt: TGTGCCAGCAGCCCATTTCTTTCACTTAGCACAGATACGCAGTATTTT
cdr3_aa: CASSPFLSLSTDTQYF
j_call: TRBJ2-3
v_call: TRBV6-6
clone_size: many
d_call: .

cdr3_nt: TGTGCCAGAAAGGGACAGGGTTATGAAAAACTGTTTTTT
cdr3_aa: CARKGQGYEKLFF
j_call: TRBJ1-4
v_call: TRBV2
clone_size: few
d_call: TRBD1

cdr3_nt: TGTGCCAGCAGTTTACCCTATTCCACCGGGGAGCTGTTTTTT
cdr3_aa: CASSLPYSTGELFF
j_call: TRBJ2-2
v_call: TRBV12-3/TRBV12-4
clone_size: few
d_call: .

cdr3_nt: TGTGCCAGCAGCTTGCTCGGGGGAGCCTACAATGAGCAGTTCTTC
cdr3_aa: CASSLLGGAYNEQFF
j_call: TRBJ2-1
v_call: TRBV7-3
clone_size: .
d_call: .

cdr3_nt: TGTGCCAGCAGCCCCCGGGACTCATCCCACAATGAGCAGTTCTTC
cdr3_aa: CASSPRDSSHNEQFF
j_call: TRBJ2-1
v_call: TRBV11-1
clone_size: few
d_call: .

cdr3_nt: TGTGTCAGCAGGGGGTACAATGAGCAGTTCTTC
cdr3_aa: CVSRGYNEQFF
j_call: TRBJ2-1
v_call: TRBV2
clone_size: .
d_call: TRBD1

cdr3_nt: TGTGCCAGCTCAGTGGGACAGGGGATGGGTACTGAAGCTTTCTTT
cdr3_aa: CASSVGQGMGTEAFF
j_call: TRBJ1-1
v_call: TRBV18
clone_size: .
d_call: TRBD1